This T cell receptor (beta chain) is from a study of T-cell reconstitution after alpha-beta-depleted transplantation in children. Whole-study results and caveats: By one year post-transplant, T-cell counts and diversity largely arose from T cells that were newly produced. After transplant, high TCRbeta diversity at day 60 in some patients arose from surviving recipient T cells and thymic progenitors. At around two months after transplant, the alpha-beta T cells were reportedly derived from several hundred expanded clones that came from non-depleted graft cells.

Germline-derived CDR1 and CDR2 are SGHVS and FNYEAQ. This CDR3 contains 15 residues. Trimming took 1 base from V and 6 from J; bases not matched to a gene: 3. Unique molecular identifiers were incorporated into the prepared TCRbeta library. TCRdb passed the PCR reads through MiXCR, listing each CDR3 protein once. Of fewer than 500,000 distinct CDR3 sequences listed, around two fifths are singletons. With regard to this clonotype: What it binds is unknown.

The source was PBMCs, collected before TCRalphabeta/CD19-depleted stem cell transplant. The sequence was obtained from a girl under 10 years old with aplastic anemia, due to receive a stem cell transplant. The chain recombines TRBV7-6 with TRBJ2-1; 10 nucleotides match TRBD1. CDR3 in DNA: TGTGCCAGCAGCTTAGGGGACAGGGGAAGCAATGAGCAGTTCTTC. This encodes CASSLGDRGSNEQFF.